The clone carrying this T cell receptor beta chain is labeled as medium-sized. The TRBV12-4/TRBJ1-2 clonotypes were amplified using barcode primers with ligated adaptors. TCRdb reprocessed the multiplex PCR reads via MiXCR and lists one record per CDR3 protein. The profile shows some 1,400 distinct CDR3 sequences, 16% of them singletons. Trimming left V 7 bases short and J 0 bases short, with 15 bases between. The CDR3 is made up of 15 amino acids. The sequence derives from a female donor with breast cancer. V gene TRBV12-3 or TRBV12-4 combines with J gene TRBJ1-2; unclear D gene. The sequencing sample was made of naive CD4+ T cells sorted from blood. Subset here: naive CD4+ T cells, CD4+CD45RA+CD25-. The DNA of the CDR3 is TGTGCCAGCACCCGCGACTCGATCCCTAACTATGGCTACACCTTC. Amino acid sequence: CASTRDSIPNYGYTF.